This TCR beta chain stems from a study of cytomegalovirus exposure and HLA in healthy donors. CDR1 is MDHEN, CDR2 SYDVKM, per germline. The CDR3 consists of 11 residues. The table came from immunoSEQ multiplex PCR; TCRdb's copy has only in-frame clones and leaves some out. The repertoire holds approximately 230,000 clones, with about 90% as singletons. Turning to this clone: The junction departs from germline at one end; a sequencing error may be responsible.

The rearrangement uses TRBV28 and TRBJ1-5, with D possibly TRBD1 on 6 matching bases. Sequencing was carried out using PBMCs. The receptor was derived from a young man in good health and CMV-seropositive. In DNA form, the CDR3 reads TGTGCCAGCAGTTTCCGGCAGGGGCAGTTTTTT. Amino acid sequence: CASSFRQGQFF.